This TCR beta chain is drawn from a study of cytomegalovirus exposure and HLA in healthy donors. On the study more broadly: The approximately 130 validation repertoires were reported in a later analysis to have been generated on the same platform as the approximately 700 first-cohort repertoires. Study conclusions and caveats: Cytomegalovirus association was listed for 150 or so TCR beta chains. Rarity held for most TCR sequences, but there were some public TCRs that occurred in many donors. High sensitivity and specificity were reportedly achieved when the classifier diagnosed cytomegalovirus status.

Produced via immunoSEQ multiplex PCR; TCRdb's table is partial and in-frame only. The sample records 250,000 to 400,000 clones, approximately 88% being singletons. With regard to this clone: Its specificity is unknown.

The CDR3 length is 14 residues. V was trimmed by 3 bases and J by 2 bases, leaving 11 bases between them. The germline CDR1 and CDR2 sequences are MNHEY and SMNVEV (reference sequence). The sequence derives from a man aged 30 to 39 in good health and CMV-seronegative. The sample comprised PBMCs. The V call is TRBV27, the J call TRBJ2-7, with no clear D. CDR3 loop: CASSLYSDTYEQYF. DNA for the CDR3: TGTGCCAGCAGTTTGTACTCCGATACCTACGAGCAGTACTTC.